This entry is about one T cell receptor (beta chain). Antigen: not known. TCRdb's copy holds only in-frame clones and misses some; the assay was immunoSEQ multiplex PCR. The profile covers about 19,000 clones, with approximately 80% appearing a single time and about 2.1% taken by the ten largest. This sample stems from a study of graft-versus-host responses after intestinal transplantation. Study information: Isolated intestinal, liver-intestinal, or multivisceral transplants had been given to the recipients. Each recipient received anti-thymocyte globulin induction, then tacrolimus and steroids for approximately three years.

Study-level findings and limits: Allografts from individuals with graft-donor T cell macrochimerism displayed high graft-versus-host to host-versus-graft clonal ratios.

V was pared by 4 bases and J by 0 bases, with 10 bases between. Germline CDR1 is SGHNT and CDR2 is YYREEE (reference sequence). There are 15 residues in the CDR3. This material consisted of PBMCs, taken 14 days after transplant. The receptor was isolated from a human patient who received an intestinal transplant, so some T cells may come from the graft donor. The rearrangement links TRBV5-4 to TRBJ1-4; tentative D call: TRBD1 (6 bases). The CDR3 here is CASSLRDTTNEKLFF. Written as DNA, the CDR3 is TGTGCCAGCAGCCTCCGGGACACAACTAATGAAAAACTGTTTTTT.